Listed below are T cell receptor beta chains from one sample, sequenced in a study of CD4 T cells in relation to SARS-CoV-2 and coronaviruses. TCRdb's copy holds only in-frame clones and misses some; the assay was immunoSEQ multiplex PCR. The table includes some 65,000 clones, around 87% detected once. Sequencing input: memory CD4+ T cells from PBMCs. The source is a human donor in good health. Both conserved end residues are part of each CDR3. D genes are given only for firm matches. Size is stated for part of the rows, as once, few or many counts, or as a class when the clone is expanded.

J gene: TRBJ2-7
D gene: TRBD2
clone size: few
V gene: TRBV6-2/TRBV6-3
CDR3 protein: CASSYSRLAGGRTLYEQYF
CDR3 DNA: TGTGCCAGCAGTTACTCAAGACTAGCGGGAGGACGTACCCTCTACGAGCAGTACTTC

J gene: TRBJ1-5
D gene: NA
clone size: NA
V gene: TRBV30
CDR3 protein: CAWSSGDQPQHF
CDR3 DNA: TGTGCCTGGAGTTCAGGGGACCAGCCCCAGCATTTT

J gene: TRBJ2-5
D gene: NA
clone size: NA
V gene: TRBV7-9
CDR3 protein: CASSRSAETQYF
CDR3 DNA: TGTGCCAGCAGCCGTTCGGCAGAGACCCAGTACTTC

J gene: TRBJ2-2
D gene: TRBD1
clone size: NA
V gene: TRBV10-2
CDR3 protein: CASGQGYTGELFF
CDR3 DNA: TGCGCCAGCGGACAGGGATACACCGGGGAGCTGTTTTTT

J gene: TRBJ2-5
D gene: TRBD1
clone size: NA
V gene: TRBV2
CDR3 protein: CASQTDREETQYF
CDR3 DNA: TGTGCCAGCCAGACTGACAGGGAAGAGACCCAGTACTTC

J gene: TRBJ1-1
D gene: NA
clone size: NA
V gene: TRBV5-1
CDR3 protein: CASSSPAGGLSSGTEAFF
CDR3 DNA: TGCGCCAGCAGCTCCCCAGCCGGGGGGCTTTCCTCGGGGACTGAAGCTTTCTTT

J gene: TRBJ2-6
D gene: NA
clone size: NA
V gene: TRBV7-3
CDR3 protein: CASSLTARASGANVLTF
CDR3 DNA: TGTGCCAGCAGCTTAACTGCCCGGGCTTCTGGGGCCAACGTCCTGACTTTC

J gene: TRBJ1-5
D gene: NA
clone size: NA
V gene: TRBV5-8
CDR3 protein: CASSWAGTASNQPQHF
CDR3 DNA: TGTGCCAGCAGCTGGGCGGGAACGGCTAGCAATCAGCCCCAGCATTTT

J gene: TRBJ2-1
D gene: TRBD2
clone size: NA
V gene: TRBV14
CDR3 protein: CASSQGKKGLARYNEQFF
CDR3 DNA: TGTGCCAGCAGCCAAGGGAAAAAGGGACTAGCCCGCTACAATGAGCAGTTCTTC

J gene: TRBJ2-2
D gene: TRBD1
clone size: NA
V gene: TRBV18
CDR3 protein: CASSPQTGELTGELFF
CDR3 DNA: TGTGCCAGCTCACCCCAGACAGGGGAGCTCACCGGGGAGCTGTTTTTT

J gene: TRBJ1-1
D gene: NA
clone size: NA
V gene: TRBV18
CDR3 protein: CASSPRRGGLNTEAFF
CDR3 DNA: TGTGCCAGCTCACCACGGCGGGGAGGGTTGAACACTGAAGCTTTCTTT